This T cell receptor beta chain was sequenced during a study of early T cells in non-severe SARS-CoV-2 infection (dated by TCRdb to about 2021). Context from the whole study: Bulk RNA from unsorted whole blood was used for TCR sequencing, so alpha and beta chains could not be paired.

A case-control design nested within a healthcare worker cohort in London, UK, was used, with weekly nasopharyngeal swab PCR tests and blood sampling performed. Between 23 and 31 March 2020, the week of the UK lockdown, healthcare workers were enrolled and then followed up weekly for as long as 16 weeks. For this chain, trimming is 5 bases at the V end and 2 bases at the J end, and the number of junction bases without a gene match is 7. The CDR3 sequence holds 16 residues, the cysteine and phenylalanine included. Of the read, only the CDR3 DNA is kept; its 48 bases are in frame from base 1. The germline V gene sets CDR1 to SGHNT and CDR2 to YENEEA. This clonotype was found many times. Its antigen is currently not known. It has no much larger one-base neighbor in the sample; base qualities were not kept. Library prep was done by 5' RACE. The data were produced on a NextSeq 500. The TCR library protocol attached unique molecular identifiers to individual cDNA molecules to correct for sequencing error and PCR bias. TCR alpha and beta chains were both sequenced, and the abundances of alpha and beta sequences in each sample were closely correlated with each other. From the authors' description of their analysis: V gene, J gene and CDR3 annotation of TCR sequences was performed with Decombinator V4. Expanded TCRs were defined as changing significantly between any two time points under a Poisson model with p below 0.0001. TCR abundances were normalised to the total number of TCRs sequenced in each sample and reported as counts per million. MAIT TCRs were defined by TRAV1-2 paired with TRAJ12, TRAJ20 or TRAJ33, and iNKT TCRs by TRAV10 paired with TRAJ18. A search of VDJdb, accessed on 1 November 2021, was run for TCRs annotated to CMV, EBV and SARS-CoV-2, with TCRs annotated for multiple antigens excluded. TCRdb handled the public reads itself, with Q25 trimming in fastp and clone calling in MiXCR, and kept productive beta chains. For every CDR3 protein sequence, its rows merge into one entry that carries the most common genes and DNA. TCRdb, rather than the study authors, made the V and J calls. The sample profile shows around 26,000 distinct CDR3 sequences; more than 4.5% of them were found once. The top ten clonotypes cover 5% to 7.5% of the sample.

Paper-wide results and their limitations: VDJdb matching was skewed toward anti-spike CD8 responses, so virus-specific expansions were likely underestimated and private and CD4 specificities were missed.

Sequencing was performed on whole blood. The origin of this receptor is an adult who was a healthcare worker with PCR-confirmed SARS-CoV-2 infection or an uninfected control (not recorded which). The chain was built from TRBV11-3 and TRBJ2-2; 8 middle bases align to TRBD1. The CDR3 amino acid sequence is: CASSPQGAQNTGELFF. The DNA sequence is given as TGTGCCAGCAGCCCGCAGGGGGCGCAAAACACCGGGGAGCTGTTTTTT.